The entry below describes one T cell receptor beta chain. These data belong to a study of T cell changes during pregnancy in multiple sclerosis. Trimming left V 5 bases short and J 5 bases short, with 12 bases between. The CDR3 spans 13 residues. The germline CDR1 and CDR2 sequences are SNHLY and FYNNEI. The repertoire was sequenced with immunoSEQ multiplex PCR; TCRdb's copy has only in-frame clones and lacks some. The profile shows roughly 31,000 clones, around nine tenths of them singletons. The sequence derives from a female donor with multiple sclerosis, enrolled in a pregnancy study. V is TRBV2 and J is TRBJ1-2; D unclear. The sequenced sample was CD4+ T cells from peripheral blood mononuclear cells, obtained in the first trimester of pregnancy. The CDR3 DNA is TGTGCCAGCAGTCCCGGGAACCCATATGGCTACACCTTC. Its protein is CASSPGNPYGYTF.